The clone carrying this T cell receptor beta chain was counted ten times or more. The target antigen is unknown. The data belong to a study of T cell repertoires in cytomegalovirus infection. Whole-study context: Public signatures in TCR beta pointed to CMV infection and matching HLA type.

MiXCR was run by TCRdb on the reads, yielding one entry per CDR3 protein. The sample yields approximately 730,000 distinct CDR3 sequences, around 29% seen once. The clonotype originates from a human donor in good health (CMV status not recorded). Some clones in this sample may be carry-over from other donors' samples. The material was cultured CD8+ T cells from PBMCs, obtained from culture after CMV antigen stimulation.

CDR3 protein: CASSLIGTLYSEKLFF. CDR3 DNA: TGTGCCAGCAGCTTGATTGGGACACTATATAGTGAAAAACTGTTTTTT. The rearrangement links TRBV7-2 to TRBJ1-4, with D possibly TRBD1 on 6 matching bases. The CDR3 runs 16 residues. Trimming shortened V by 3 bases and J by 7 bases, and 18 bases separated the two germline ends. In germline, CDR1 is SGHTA, CDR2 FQGNSA.